This TCR beta chain is drawn from a study of metastatic and nonmetastatic thyroid tumors. Study at large: Repertoire comparisons spanned blood and tumor or nodule tissue from malignant and benign thyroid patients. General study findings and limits: According to reports, the diversity of TCR beta was significantly higher in malignant thyroid tumors than in benign nodules, and this held in both blood and tumor samples.

Until they underwent thyroid surgery, no patient had received any treatment. This CDR3 spans 16 amino acids. J was trimmed by 2 bases and V by 4 bases; bases with no gene match: 6. From germline, CDR1 is SGHAT and CDR2 FQNNGV. The authors' processing: Clinicopathological groups of papillary thyroid cancer showed CDR3 differences that were used to build a distant-metastasis classifier. TCRdb re-called the PCR reads with MiXCR. It is TCRdb's table, rather than the study itself, that gives the V and J calls and clone size. The sample carries roughly 59,000 clones, 15% to 20% recorded once. This clone was observed a single time. Its target is unknown.

The specimen was blood. This TCR derives from a male donor with papillary thyroid cancer or a benign thyroid nodule (not recorded which). Some clones in this sample may be carry-over from other donors' samples. This chain joins TRBV11-2 and TRBJ2-3, with 10 bases lining up with TRBD2. This CDR3 reads CASSSGLAGATDTQYF. In DNA form, the CDR3 reads TGTGCCAGCAGCTCGGGGCTAGCGGGAGCCACAGATACGCAGTATTTT.